One and the same sample provided the 2 T cell receptor beta chains below, sequenced in a study of cytotoxic CD8 clonotypes in ibrutinib-treated CLL. Assay used: immunoSEQ multiplex PCR; TCRdb lists only in-frame clones, some missing. The repertoire holds approximately 92,000 clones, with 75% to 80% as singletons. Sequenced here: PBMCs, sampled after 24 months of ibrutinib treatment. The receptor source for this set is a human donor with chronic lymphocytic leukemia.

The chain employs TRBV7-8 and TRBJ1-6; no definite D call. CDR3 length equals 15 residues. Trimming pared 5 bases from V and 3 bases from J, leaving 11 bases between. The germline V gene has CDR1 SGHVS and CDR2 FQNEAQ. CDR3 amino acids: CASSLEQNYNSPLHF. The CDR3, as DNA: TGTGCCAGCAGCCTAGAGCAGAACTATAATTCACCCCTCCACTTT.

The CDR3 DNA is TGTGCCAGCAGTCCAGACACGATCTATGGCTACACCTTC. Translating gives CASSPDTIYGYTF. This chain links TRBV7-9 with TRBJ1-2; D remains ambiguous. Germline CDR1 SEHNR, CDR2 FQNEAQ (reference sequence). This CDR3 has 13 residues. V gave up 6 bases and J gave up 4 bases, with 12 bases separating them.